A single T cell receptor (beta chain) is shown here with its context. Its antigen is still unknown. The sample belongs to a study of radiotherapy plus CTLA-4 blockade in lung cancer. CDR1 and CDR2 from the germline V gene are SGHVS and FQNEAQ. The junction had 13 bases not matched to a gene; V was cut back by 5 bases and J by 4 bases. This CDR3 is built from 16 residues. Study-wide results and limits: TCR clones originating in tumors grew in number in blood after radiotherapy plus ipilimumab. Early blood T cell clone dynamics reportedly forecast response best, with interferon-beta.

Sequencing was performed with immunoSEQ multiplex PCR; in TCRdb, only in-frame clones are kept and a portion is missing. This sample has around 100,000 clones, with roughly 74% found just once. This sequence was found in a human donor with non-small cell lung cancer who had a partial response to radiotherapy plus ipilimumab. Some clones in this sample may be carry-over from other donors' samples. The sample in question was peripheral blood, obtained from a patient treated with radiotherapy plus ipilimumab. The chain combines TRBV7-8 with TRBJ2-7, with 8 positions matching TRBD2. CDR3: CASSRERLARYYEQYF. CDR3 coding DNA: TGTGCCAGCAGCCGTGAAAGACTAGCGCGATATTACGAGCAGTACTTC.